This TCR beta chain is from a study of blood T cell repertoires in COVID-19. Turning to the study itself: Researchers got acute and convalescent COVID-19 samples from the United States, Italy and Spain.

Enrolled through a virtual design, the participants were between about 18 and 89 years of age and came from 24 US areas. The authors' processing: Reference gene primer amplification yielded estimated nucleated cell counts. Some clones are missing from TCRdb's copy, which holds only in-frame ones; the method was immunoSEQ multiplex PCR. Clone size and the V and J calls come from that table; the DNA yielded D and trimming. The sample lists 350,000 to 400,000 clones, approximately 89% occurring once. V was clipped by 4 bases and J by 5 bases; unmatched bases: 10. Looked up from germline, CDR1 is SGHDT and CDR2 is YYEEEE. This CDR3 contains 16 residues.

The chain employs TRBV5-6 and TRBJ1-4; 8 nucleotides align to TRBD1. Sequenced: PBMCs or T cells enriched from blood (not recorded which). This clonotype was sampled from a woman in her thirties who had recovered from COVID-19. The CDR3 DNA follows: TGTGCCAGCAGCCTTCAAGGGACAGGAATCAATGAAAAACTGTTTTTT. This translates into CASSLQGTGINEKLFF.